The entry below gives a single T cell receptor beta chain sequence along with its context. There is no known antigen for this receptor. Each CD8+ T cell subset was flow-sorted in triplicate, with some 300,000 cells per subset placed directly into RLT lysis buffer. To exclude memory contaminants, naive CD8+ T cells were stringently defined as CD45RO-CCR7+CD27+CD95-. Using standard density gradient centrifugation, peripheral blood mononuclear cells were isolated from buffy coats. A FACSAria III was used to flow-sort naive CD8+ T cells into CXCR3-negative and CXCR3-positive populations. Total RNA was extracted from sorted cells with an RNeasy Mini Kit. The data were produced on a NextSeq 550. The Human TCR Profiling Kit (MiLaboratory) was used to prepare UMI-labeled 5' RACE TRB cDNA libraries. The full amount of extracted RNA was used for cDNA synthesis, and the full amount of resulting cDNA was used for PCR amplification. Libraries were prepared in parallel using an identical number of PCR cycles. Regarding the original processing steps: MIGEC and MiXCR extracted about 50,000 +/- 10,000 unique UMI-labeled TRB cDNA molecules per library, requiring at least two reads per UMI. Each library averaged 40,000 +/- 10,000 functional in-frame TRB CDR3 nucleotide clonotypes without stop codons. After downsampling to 5000 UMI-labeled TRB molecules per sample, diversity metrics such as normalized Shannon-Wiener and Chao1 were calculated in VDJtools. VDJtools was used to calculate clonotype-size-weighted physicochemical properties of the central five CDR3 residues, namely interaction energy, strength, volume and Kidera factor 4. Following TCRdb reprocessing, every CDR3 protein sequence forms one entry, and DNA is not provided. It is TCRdb's table, rather than the study itself, that gives the V and J calls and clone size. This sample's listing comprises 150,000 to 180,000 distinct CDR3 sequences. Approximately 0.5% of the sample comes from the top ten.

The data were taken from a study of CXCR3-negative and CXCR3-positive naive CD8 T cells (dated by TCRdb to 2018 to 2020). Regarding the research as a whole: In total, roughly 140 million TRB reads were obtained, which works out to roughly 1.5 +/- 0.3 million reads per library. TRBV-TRBJ cluster analysis included naive subsets from 5 or 6 donors and memory cells from 3 donors. Diversity and physicochemical repertoire analyses were performed on about 12 donors pooled from two independent experiments. Broad study findings and their caveats: Compared with CXCR3-negative naive cells, CXCR3-positive naive cells had TRB CDR3s with higher hydrophobicity (lower Kidera factor 4), lower energy, and higher strength and volume indices. Naive CXCR3-negative and CXCR3-positive cells from the same donor showed similar TRBV-TRBJ usage, whereas memory cells showed distinct patterns. Surface CD5, linked to self-reactivity in mice, was comparable between naive subsets; TCR interaction strength was therefore also inferred from TRB CDR3 physicochemical properties. CXCR3 expression partially decreased after cryopreservation, so most assays used freshly isolated PBMCs. Both naive subsets had comparably high repertoire diversity, while memory CD8+ T cells had much lower repertoire diversity.

From cysteine to phenylalanine, the CDR3 is 16 amino acids long. DNA for this receptor is not on file. CDR1 is given as SGDLS and CDR2 as YYNGEE, both from the germline V gene. Sequencing was carried out using naive CXCR3+ CD8+ T cells from blood. According to the study, the label for this sample's cell subset or site signals: CD45RO-CCR7+CD27+CD95- naive CD8+ T cells expressing CXCR3 (TNR3+). This sequence was found in a human donor in good health. Some clones in this sample may be carry-over from other donors' samples. The rearranged segments are TRBV9 and TRBJ2-3; absent DNA, TCRdb's TRBD1 call cannot be checked. The CDR3 region has the sequence CASSVSSGLGADTRYF.